This T cell receptor beta chain originates from a study of blood T cells in healthy people across ages. General study points: Relative to aged donors, long-lived donors carried more naive CD4+ cells and displayed higher diversity. There was a strong correlation between TCR beta diversity and naive T cell percentage.

Alongside a J-beta primer mix, a sample-barcoded 5' primer served in a second PCR lasting roughly 7 to 11 cycles. Template switching added a 12-random-nucleotide identifier to every cDNA molecule. TCRdb re-called the 5' RACE reads through MiXCR, storing one row per CDR3 protein. The data show 790,000 or so distinct CDR3 sequences, more than 50% seen once. About this clonotype itself: The antigen remains undetermined.

Each donor had 8.5 to 10 milliliters of peripheral blood drawn. The receptor's source is a man aged 40-49 years in good health. Source material: blood.

The CDR3 sequence: CASSLGRSPDTQYF. In DNA, the CDR3 is TGCGCCAGCAGCCTAGGACGGAGCCCAGATACGCAGTATTTT. The genes are TRBV5-1 and TRBJ2-3; no definite D call. This CDR3 has 14 amino acids. V was clipped by 4 bases and J by 4 bases, with 13 bases between them. CDR1 is SGHRS, CDR2 YFSETQ, per germline.